This T cell receptor beta chain was found in a study of cytomegalovirus exposure and HLA in healthy donors. PCR amplification relied on 60 Vbeta primers (plus 13 Jbeta primers). Here immunoSEQ multiplex PCR was the method, and the copy in TCRdb shows in-frame clones only, minus some. The sample shows over 150,000 clones, around four fifths of them seen only once. Germline lookup yields CDR1 SNHLY and CDR2 FYNNEI. This CDR3 contains 15 residues. The V and J ends lost 5 bases and 1 base respectively, with 14 bases between them. This clone occurred once. Its matching antigen is unknown. General study results and limits: V- and J-gene trimming in TCR beta was tied to a missense DCLRE1C variant by an analysis performed later.

The chain couples TRBV2 to TRBJ2-5; no clear D. The specimen sequenced was PBMCs. This sequence originates from a woman aged 45-65 years in good health and CMV-seronegative. CDR3 sequence: CASSQERMPQETQYF. The CDR3 DNA is TGTGCCAGCAGTCAGGAAAGGATGCCCCAAGAGACCCAGTACTTC. The full variable domain, in which reference TRBV2 and TRBJ2-5 provide the parts outside the CDR3, is EPEVTQTPSHQVTQMGQEVILRCVPISNHLYFYWYRQILGQKVEFLVSFYNNEISEKSEIFDDQFSVERPDGSNFTLKIRSTKLEDSAMYFCASSQERMPQETQYFGPGTRLLVL.